This is a list of T cell receptor beta chains from one sample in a study of cytomegalovirus exposure and HLA in healthy donors. TCRdb's copy holds only in-frame clones and misses some; the assay was immunoSEQ multiplex PCR. The sample includes some 150,000 clones, about 77% of them seen just once. Sequencing input: PBMCs. The source is a male donor in good health and CMV-seronegative. Both conserved end residues are trimmed from each CDR3.

j_gene,v_gene,CDR3aa
TRBJ2-7,TRBV9,ASSVGGGGYEQY
TRBJ2-7,TRBV12-5,ASGLPKVAGNYEQY
TRBJ2-2,TRBV10-2,ASSRDRNTGELF
TRBJ2-6,TRBV19,ASSIDTGETTGANVLT
TRBJ1-5,TRBV12-2,ASPRRQISNQPQH
TRBJ2-1,TRBV11-1,ASSLDPMGHKTNEQF
TRBJ1-2,TRBV11-2,ASSTGAFYGYT
TRBJ2-4,TRBV7-2,ASSSSVAKNIQY
TRBJ2-1,TRBV7-8,ASSNTGGGFISNEQF
TRBJ2-2,TRBV11-2,ASSFGAGNTGELF
TRBJ1-4,TRBV7-2,ASSFGRGRANEKLF
TRBJ2-1,TRBV18,ASSPPGGGRRSYNEQF
TRBJ1-4,TRBV11-2,ASSLTLVEKLF
TRBJ2-2,TRBV11-2,ASSLEGGGTGELF
TRBJ2-7,TRBV15,ATSREATGGDEQY
TRBJ2-7,TRBV23-1,ASRPRDRSYEQY
TRBJ2-1,TRBV4-1,ASSQGAGVRGNEQF
TRBJ2-7,TRBV7-6,ASSYDRAYEQY
TRBJ1-3,TRBV27,ASSLKGTQGTGNTIY
TRBJ2-5,TRBV28,ASSFGGGAKETQY
TRBJ2-7,TRBV29-1,SAATTSYEQY
TRBJ2-7,TRBV5-4,ASSLELISSEQY
TRBJ2-5,TRBV27,ASSSTGRKTQY
TRBJ2-7,TRBV30,AWTSTAVGQY
TRBJ2-2,TRBV7-2,ASSLAGHLNTGELF
.,TRBV4-2,ASSQDVTDSYEQY
TRBJ1-2,TRBV5-1,ASSTSTGADVYT
TRBJ2-2,TRBV4-1,ASSHRTRANTGELF
TRBJ2-7,TRBV11-2,ASSLVSGRGYEQY
TRBJ2-7,TRBV6-1,ASSEYEGSEQY
TRBJ2-2,TRBV6-5,ASSYSMATGELF
TRBJ2-7,TRBV18,ASSPLGGEQY
TRBJ1-5,TRBV18,ASSPLQSYPPQH
TRBJ1-4,TRBV6-1,ASMRQGEKLF
TRBJ2-5,TRBV27,ATPTPSGQGKTQY
TRBJ1-4,TRBV5-1,ASRGAEKLF
TRBJ1-5,TRBV18,ASSPPGGREDQPQH
TRBJ1-5,TRBV9,ASSVEGGNQPQH
TRBJ1-5,TRBV11-2,ASSLGVGRNQPQH
TRBJ1-4,TRBV9,ASSRQGALNEKLF
TRBJ2-7,TRBV7-9,ASSLERDLQY
TRBJ2-7,TRBV15,ATSRQNYEQY
TRBJ2-7,TRBV14,ASSDFYEQY
TRBJ2-7,TRBV23-1,ASSQSKGVEQY
TRBJ1-6,TRBV21-1,ASTCQGSPLH
TRBJ2-7,TRBV9,ASSVGPGGSYEQY
TRBJ1-1,TRBV27,ASSPGQGRGEAF
TRBJ2-2,TRBV6-5,ASSSSTGGRELF
TRBJ2-1,TRBV7-3,ASSPTSSSLYNEQF
TRBJ2-3,TRBV19,ASSIWDSSTDTQY
TRBJ2-3,TRBV5-1,ASSLEAEAGVGTDTQY
TRBJ1-1,TRBV2,ASSVGDRGRTAF
TRBJ1-1,TRBV7-9,ASSFSTNENAF
TRBJ1-5,TRBV6-7,ASSYSSPLIVTDSNQPQH
TRBJ2-3,TRBV12-5,ASGRDRWGEPDTQY
TRBJ1-2,TRBV19,ASSLGHGYT
TRBJ1-5,TRBV7-2,ASSLGGDSNQPQH
TRBJ1-5,TRBV7-9,ASSPSGNQPQH